Sequencing of this T cell receptor (beta chain) was carried out in a study of early T cells in non-severe SARS-CoV-2 infection. Study-wide context: Chains stayed unpaired after sequencing of bulk RNA from unsorted whole blood. Study results and caveats: VDJdb matches were skewed toward anti-spike CD8 T cell responses.

Attachment of unique molecular identifiers was made to individual cDNA molecules. One entry per CDR3 protein results from TCRdb running MiXCR on the 5' RACE reads. The sample contains approximately 90,000 distinct CDR3 sequences, approximately 9.9% of which appear only once. The length of the CDR3 is 16 residues. Losses at the gene ends were 3 bases for V and 2 bases for J; bases not matched to a gene: 8. The germline gives CDR1 KGHSH, CDR2 LQKENI. To note about this clonotype: Its matching antigen is unknown.

This chain joins TRBV18 and TRBJ2-7; 9 nucleotides agree with TRBD1. The input for sequencing was whole blood, taken at baseline. The receptor comes from an adult who was a healthcare worker with PCR-confirmed SARS-CoV-2 infection or an uninfected control (not recorded which). In DNA form, the CDR3 reads TGTGCCAGCTCACCGTCACAGGGGGCGACCACCTACGAGCAGTACTTC. Encoded protein: CASSPSQGATTYEQYF.